The sequence of this TCR beta chain was determined in a study of T cells in localized non-small cell lung cancer. Assay: immunoSEQ multiplex PCR; the TCRdb copy retains only in-frame clones and omits some. This table has about 1,500 clones, 20% to 30% appearing once. A word on this clone: What it binds is not known.

Germline CDR1 reads ENHRY; CDR2 reads SYGVKD. This CDR3 is 17 amino acids long. V lost 2 bases and J lost 2; bases outside the gene matches: 7. Findings and limits, study-wide: Longer survival (overall) was linked to higher T cell density in blood.

V gene TRBV10-3 combines with J gene TRBJ2-3; 10 nucleotides match TRBD2. This TCR derives from a male donor aged 60 or older with stage I lung adenocarcinoma. The sample here was normal lung tissue next to the tumor, taken before any cancer treatment. CDR3 in amino acids: CAISESVAGGITDTQYF. The DNA for the CDR3 is TGTGCCATCAGTGAGAGTGTAGCGGGGGGAATCACAGATACGCAGTATTTT.